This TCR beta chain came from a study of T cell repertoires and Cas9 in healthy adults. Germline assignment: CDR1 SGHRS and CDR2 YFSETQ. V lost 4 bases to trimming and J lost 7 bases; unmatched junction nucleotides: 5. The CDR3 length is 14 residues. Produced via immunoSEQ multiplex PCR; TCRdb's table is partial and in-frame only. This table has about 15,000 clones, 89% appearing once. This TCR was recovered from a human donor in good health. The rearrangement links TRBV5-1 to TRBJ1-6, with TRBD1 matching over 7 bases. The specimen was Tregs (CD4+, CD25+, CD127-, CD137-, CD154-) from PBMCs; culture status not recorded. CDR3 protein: CASSRGQDNSPLHF. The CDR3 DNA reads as TGCGCCAGCAGCAGAGGACAGGACAATTCACCCCTCCACTTT.